This T cell receptor (beta chain) emerged from a study of PD-1 blockade in classical Hodgkin lymphoma. Whole-study context: Patients were administered nivolumab (3 mg/kg intravenously) every 2 weeks. Findings and limits, study-wide: Patients starting nivolumab less than 1 year after ASCT had lower diversity and were excluded from later analyses. CD4+ TCR diversity climbed significantly by C4D1, unlike CD8+ TCR diversity.

Each patient relapsed following autologous stem cell transplantation, and prior brentuximab vedotin exposure differed. Data came from immunoSEQ multiplex PCR; TCRdb stores just in-frame clones and leaves some out. The sample carries 66,000 or so clones, about 64% recorded once. A word on this clone: As yet, its antigen is unknown.

Sequencing was performed on peripheral blood mononuclear cells (PBMCs), taken before the second cycle of nivolumab. This sequence was found in a human donor with classical Hodgkin lymphoma.

The CDR3 coding sequence is TGCAGCGTTAGGACGGTTGAGGGTGGCTACACCTTC. It encodes CSVRTVEGGYTF. The chain links TRBV29-1 to TRBJ1-2, with D hard to call. Trimming removed 5 bases at V and 7 bases at J, with 14 bases between. Germline CDR1 SQVTM, CDR2 ANQGSEA. The CDR3 length is 12 residues. The complete variable domain, with remaining parts taken from reference TRBV29-1 and TRBJ1-2, reads SAVISQKPSRDICQRGTSLTIQCQVDSQVTMMFWYRQQPGQSLTLIATANQGSEATYESGFVIDKFPISRPNLTFSTLTVSNMSPEDSSIYLCSVRTVEGGYTFGSGTRLTVV.